Included here is one T cell receptor (beta chain) sequence, with context. Its antigen remains unknown. The data derive from a study of shared clonotypes between healthy human individuals. General study findings and limits: Compared with memory subsets, naive subsets generally had larger estimated richness.

With 6 bases removed from V and 0 bases from J, the gap between germline ends came to 15 bases. The CDR3 loop spans 15 amino acids. Germline loops: CDR1 LNHDA, CDR2 SQIVND (reference sequence). In the naive CD8 group, cells lacked CD45RO and were positively selected for CCR7, so terminally differentiated effector memory CD45RA+ cells were left out. At the deep level, the assay was run. Replicate PCRs for sorted subsets used 200 ng DNA; this equaled 25,000 to 30,000 T cell genomes. Sequencing used immunoSEQ multiplex PCR; TCRdb keeps in-frame clones, though not all of them. Among about 820,000 clones, 90% to 95% were seen once, and the ten largest hold around 24%.

This clonotype originated in a man aged 25 to 40 in good health. The sequenced material came from naive CD8+ T cells sorted from blood. The chain uses TRBV19 and TRBJ2-7; possibly TRBD2 for D (6 bases). The DNA for the CDR3 is TGTGCCAGTAGAATGGACTACTCGAGCTCCTACGAGCAGTACTTC. It translates to CASRMDYSSSYEQYF.